A selection of T cell receptor beta chains follows, all from one sample in a study of T cell repertoires in cytomegalovirus infection. TCRdb re-analysed the reads in MiXCR, keeping a single row per CDR3 protein. The sample contains approximately 290,000 distinct CDR3 sequences, 20% to 30% of which appear only once. Source material: PBMCs. Receptors originate from a human donor in good health (CMV status not recorded). Some clones in this sample may be carry-over from other donors' samples. The CDR3 runs from the conserved cysteine through the conserved F or W. The D gene is left open where the match is weak. Only part of the rows carry a size: once, few, many, or a class if the clone is expanded.

clone size	V gene	J gene	D gene	CDR3 DNA	CDR3 protein
-	TRBV6-6	TRBJ1-1	-	TGTGCCAGCAGTTACTCATTCGTACAGGTACTTAACACTGAAGCTTTCTTT	CASSYSFVQVLNTEAFF
-	TRBV12-3/TRBV12-4	TRBJ1-5	TRBD1	TGTGCCAGCAGTCTACCGATTTCGACAGGGCAATATGGCAATCAGCCCCAGCATTTT	CASSLPISTGQYGNQPQHF
-	TRBV2	TRBJ2-7	-	TGTGCCAGCAGTGACACACATCGGAGCTCCTACGAGCAGTACTTC	CASSDTHRSSYEQYF
-	TRBV20-1	TRBJ1-2	-	TGCAGTGCTAGGAAGACGGACAGCGGCCGACTATATGGCTACACCTTC	CSARKTDSGRLYGYTF
many	TRBV7-2	TRBJ2-1	TRBD1	TGTGCCAGCAGCCTACCCGGGACAGGGGTGCATGAGCAGTTCTTC	CASSLPGTGVHEQFF
many	TRBV7-2	TRBJ2-7	TRBD2	TGTGCCAGCAGCTTAAAGGTTAGCGGGCACGAGCAGTACTTC	CASSLKVSGHEQYF
-	TRBV5-4	TRBJ2-1	TRBD1	TGTGCCAGCAGCCCTTGGGACAGACACAATGAGCAGTTCTTC	CASSPWDRHNEQFF
few	TRBV5-6	TRBJ2-5	-	TGTGCCACGTCCGGGAGACGGGAGACCCAGTACTTC	CATSGRRETQYF
-	TRBV10-3	TRBJ1-5	-	TGTGCCATCAGTGAGTCCCCCGTTCAGCCCCAGCATTTT	CAISESPVQPQHF
few	TRBV7-9	TRBJ2-1	TRBD1	TGTGCCAGCAGCTTATTCCGGGACAGCGGCTACAATGAGCAGTTCTTC	CASSLFRDSGYNEQFF
-	TRBV19	TRBJ1-5	-	TGTGCCAGTAGCGGAGGGAGTGGCAATCAGCCCCAGCATTTT	CASSGGSGNQPQHF
-	TRBV11-2	TRBJ2-7	TRBD2	TGTGCCAGCAGCAAGCACCCGACTAGCGTGCTCTACGAGCAGTACTTC	CASSKHPTSVLYEQYF
many	TRBV11-2	TRBJ1-4	TRBD1	TGTGCCAGCAGCCCGGGACAGGGTGAACGAAAACTGTTTTTT	CASSPGQGERKLFF
-	TRBV6-2/TRBV6-3	TRBJ2-3	-	TGTGCCAGCAGTTATCGCACTGGTTACACAGATACGCAGTATTTT	CASSYRTGYTDTQYF
-	TRBV28	TRBJ1-5	-	TGTGCCAGCAGTTTACTCCGGGATAGCAATCAGCCCCAGCATTTT	CASSLLRDSNQPQHF
-	TRBV28	TRBJ2-6	-	TGTGCCAGCAGTTTATCCCAGTGGGGGGGGGCCAACGTCCTGACTTTC	CASSLSQWGGANVLTF
-	TRBV7-2	TRBJ2-7	TRBD1	TGTGCCAGCAGTCGGACAGGACCCTACGAGCAGTACTTC	CASSRTGPYEQYF
few	TRBV28	TRBJ2-1	TRBD1	TGTGCCAGCAGCCCTCCGGACAGGGTCAATGAGCAGTTCTTC	CASSPPDRVNEQFF
-	TRBV3-1	TRBJ2-7	-	TGTGCCAGCAGCCGCGGACAATTAACCTACGAGCAGTACTTC	CASSRGQLTYEQYF
many	TRBV7-2	TRBJ1-2	-	TGTGCCAGCAGCCCAGGACACGGTTATGGCTACACCTTC	CASSPGHGYGYTF
many	TRBV7-2	TRBJ2-5	TRBD2	TGTGCCAGCAGCTTGCTGCGGGGGGGCCAAGAGACCCAGTACTTC	CASSLLRGGQETQYF
few	TRBV6-2/TRBV6-3	TRBJ2-5	-	TGTGCCAGCAGTCGTCCCCTACAAGAGACCCAGTACTTC	CASSRPLQETQYF
many	TRBV7-2	TRBJ1-6	TRBD1	TGTGCCAGCAGCTGGGGGAGACAGGGGGATTCACCCCTCCACTTT	CASSWGRQGDSPLHF
few	TRBV23-1	TRBJ2-7	-	TGCGCCAGCAGTCAATCAAGGGAACACGGAACCTACGAGCAGTACTTC	CASSQSREHGTYEQYF
few	TRBV7-9	TRBJ1-5	-	TGTGCCAGCAGCTTAGATTTGACGAATCAGCCCCAGCATTTT	CASSLDLTNQPQHF
few	TRBV20-1	TRBJ1-1	-	TGCAGTGCTGGCCCAGCGGGACTCCTGAACACTGAAGCTTTCTTT	CSAGPAGLLNTEAFF
-	TRBV2	TRBJ1-6	-	TGTGCCAGCCCATCCGAGGAGGGTTCACCCCTCCACTTT	CASPSEEGSPLHF
few	TRBV27	TRBJ1-1	-	TGTGCCAGCAGGGTAGGAAGTAGGAACACTGAAGCTTTCTTT	CASRVGSRNTEAFF
-	TRBV29-1	TRBJ2-2	-	TGCAGCGTTGCAGTGGACAGGAACACCGGGGAGCTGTTTTTT	CSVAVDRNTGELFF
-	TRBV10-2	TRBJ1-1	TRBD1	TGCGCCAGCAGCGGGACAGGTTTGATCCCTGACGCTTTCTTT	CASSGTGLIPDAFF
once	TRBV15	TRBJ2-1	-	TGTGCCACCAGCAGGTGGGGGGATGAGCAGTTCTTC	CATSRWGDEQFF
-	TRBV12-3/TRBV12-4	TRBJ2-7	TRBD1	TGTGCCAGCAGTAACCGGGACAGGGCGATTGGAGAGCAGTACTTC	CASSNRDRAIGEQYF
-	TRBV12-3/TRBV12-4	TRBJ1-5	TRBD1	TGTGCCAGCAGCCCAGGACAGGGGGTGGCCTTGGGCAATCAGCCCCAGCATTTT	CASSPGQGVALGNQPQHF
many	TRBV7-2	TRBJ2-1	-	TGTGCCAGCAGCTTAGGAAGTGGATCGGCGAATGAGCAGTTCTTC	CASSLGSGSANEQFF
-	TRBV28	TRBJ2-7	TRBD2	TGTGCCAGCAGGCGAACTAGCGACTTCTCCTACGAGCAGTACTTC	CASRRTSDFSYEQYF
many	TRBV7-2	TRBJ2-1	-	TGTGCCAGCAGCGTCGATTATTACAATGAGCAGTTCTTC	CASSVDYYNEQFF
-	TRBV6-2/TRBV6-3	TRBJ2-7	TRBD2	TGTGCCGCGACCCCAGCGGGAGGTTTCTACGAGCAGTACTTC	CAATPAGGFYEQYF
-	TRBV11-2	TRBJ2-4	TRBD2	TGTGCCAGCAGCCCGGGACTAGCGGAACGACTAGCCAAAAACATTCAGTACTTC	CASSPGLAERLAKNIQYF
few	TRBV6-1	TRBJ1-1	TRBD1	TGTGCCAGCAGTCAGACAGGGGGAGGTCGGGCTTTCTTT	CASSQTGGGRAFF
many	TRBV7-2	TRBJ2-7	-	TGTGCCAGCAGCCCCCCCCAGGCCTACGAGCAGTACTTC	CASSPPQAYEQYF
many	TRBV2	TRBJ1-5	-	TGTGCCAGCAGTGAACGGCGGACGGCAGCGTATAGCAATCAGCCCCAGCATTTT	CASSERRTAAYSNQPQHF
-	TRBV29-1	TRBJ1-1	TRBD1	TGCAGCGTGGGACAGGAGAGGAACACTGAAGCTTTCTTT	CSVGQERNTEAFF
many	TRBV7-2	TRBJ2-5	-	TGTGCCAGCAGCTTAAGAGCTCCGGGGAGTAGAGAGACCCAGTACTTC	CASSLRAPGSRETQYF
-	TRBV20-1	TRBJ2-1	TRBD2	TGCAGTGCTACAAGCGGGAGCTCCTACAATGAGCAGTTCTTC	CSATSGSSYNEQFF
-	TRBV2	TRBJ1-2	-	TGTGCCAGCAGTGAAGCGCGCGGCTACACCTTC	CASSEARGYTF
-	TRBV12-3/TRBV12-4	TRBJ2-7	-	TGTGCCAGCAGTACCAATGTGGGGACGGACGAGCAGTACTTC	CASSTNVGTDEQYF
-	TRBV29-1	TRBJ2-2	-	TGCAGCGCTCTTTTTCGGGGAATCCACACCGGGGAGCTGTTTTTT	CSALFRGIHTGELFF
many	TRBV29-1	TRBJ2-7	-	TGCAGCGTTGAAGATCAAGGGGGTTCCCAATCCTACGAGCAGTACTTC	CSVEDQGGSQSYEQYF
-	TRBV28	TRBJ2-5	TRBD1	TGTGCCAGCAGCCAGAGGACAGGGGGCTCGATAAAGACCCAGTACTTC	CASSQRTGGSIKTQYF
few	TRBV28	TRBJ1-5	-	TGTGCCAGCCAGGGGACCCAGATCTGGACCTCCTTCCCCAATCAGCCCCAGCATTTT	CASQGTQIWTSFPNQPQHF
few	TRBV29-1	TRBJ2-3	-	TGCAGCGTTGAGTGGGTAGCGGGCACAGATACGCAGTATTTT	CSVEWVAGTDTQYF
-	TRBV29-1	TRBJ2-1	-	TGCAGCGTTGAAAGGGAAGCCGGGCATGAGCAGTTCTTC	CSVEREAGHEQFF
-	TRBV20-1	TRBJ2-7	TRBD1	TGCAGTGCTCCAGACCCGACAGGGATGTACGAGCAGTACTTC	CSAPDPTGMYEQYF
many	TRBV7-9	TRBJ2-3	-	TGTGCCAGCAGCTTAGGGAGTACCCGAGGAGATACGCAGTATTTT	CASSLGSTRGDTQYF